The T cell receptor (beta chain) described here comes from a study of PD-L1 blockade in urothelial cancer. The wider study: Blood samples had a median of around 150,000 T cells.

Germline CDR1 GTSNPN, CDR2 SVGIG (reference sequence). The germline V and J ends were trimmed by 4 bases and 3 bases, with 4 bases remaining between them. This CDR3 has 11 amino acids. Assay used: immunoSEQ multiplex PCR; TCRdb lists only in-frame clones, some missing. The sample lists some 40,000 clones; roughly 90% were seen once. Overall study results and limits: Below-median pretreatment blood TCR clonality predicted better survival.

On this clone itself: Its antigen is still unknown.

The clonotype originates from a man aged 65 to 85 with urothelial cancer. The source was PBMCs, collected around atezolizumab (anti-PD-L1) treatment. V usage is TRBV30 and J usage is TRBJ1-3; D is undetermined. The chain's CDR3 is CAWTVGNTIYF. The CDR3 DNA reads TGTGCCTGGACGGTTGGAAACACCATATATTTT.